This entry lists 23 T cell receptor beta chains sequenced from one sample in a study of preoperative IRX-2 immunotherapy in early breast cancer. The method was immunoSEQ multiplex PCR; TCRdb's version includes in-frame clones alone and lacks a portion of them. The data contain around 62,000 clones, approximately 94% of them singletons. Treatment denoted: preoperative locoregional IRX-2 cytokine immunotherapy. The material was obtained from a patient treated with IRX-2 immunotherapy. The source of these receptors is a human donor with breast cancer.

This clone appeared a single time. This chain links TRBV6-5 with TRBJ2-3; 9 bases line up with TRBD2. This CDR3 comprises 16 residues. Germline assignment: CDR1 MNHEY and CDR2 SVGAGI. The V gene end was trimmed by 0 bases and the J gene end by 6 bases; junction bases not matched to a gene: 7. CDR3 loop: CASSYSRLAGYDTQYF. The CDR3 nucleotides are TGTGCCAGCAGTTACTCGAGGCTAGCGGGATACGATACGCAGTATTTT.

The V gene is TRBV11-2, the J gene TRBJ2-3; perhaps TRBD1 as D (5 bases). The CDR3 contains 15 residues. Trimming stripped 4 bases from V and 0 bases from J, with 11 bases between. Germline V gene data show CDR1 as SGHAT and CDR2 as FQNNGV. CDR3 protein: CASSYRSPSTDTQYF. For the CDR3, the DNA is TGTGCCAGCAGCTACAGGAGCCCTAGCACAGATACGCAGTATTTT.

The rearrangement uses TRBV2 and TRBJ1-4; a possible D gene is TRBD1 (5 bases). The germline CDR1 and CDR2 sequences are SNHLY and FYNNEI. V shed 6 bases and J shed 4 bases, with 15 bases lying between them. The CDR3 spans 15 residues. The CDR3: CASSGGAPHNEKLFF. The CDR3, as DNA: TGTGCCAGCAGCGGCGGGGCGCCTCATAATGAAAAACTGTTTTTT.

The chain couples TRBV28 to TRBJ1-1, with no clear D. The CDR3 covers 13 residues. V was pared by 6 bases and J by 5 bases, with 13 bases between. The V gene's germline CDR1 is MDHEN and CDR2 SYDVKM. The DNA for the CDR3 is TGTGCCAGCAGCCCCCCGGTGGGAACTGAAGCTTTCTTT. Encoded protein: CASSPPVGTEAFF.

The genes are TRBV7-2 and TRBJ1-3; the match to TRBD1 covers 7 bases. The germline V gene encodes CDR1 SGHTA and CDR2 FQGNSA. The length of the CDR3 is 15 residues. J lost 4 bases, V lost 5 bases, and 8 bases had no gene match. CDR3: CASSQDRATGNTIYF. The CDR3 nucleotides read TGTGCCAGCAGCCAAGACAGGGCAACCGGAAACACCATATATTTT.

The J gene is TRBJ2-5, the V gene TRBV4-3; 8 bases fit TRBD2. The last part of the DNA fits TRBJ2-7 better; the J call may be wrong. Germline loops: CDR1 LGHNA, CDR2 YSLEER. The CDR3 is made up of 15 amino acids. CDR3: CASSQEGGLAYEQYF. Written as DNA, the CDR3 is TGCGCCAGCAGCCAAGAGGGGGGACTAGCCTACGAGCAGTACTTC.

The J gene is TRBJ2-5, the V gene TRBV7-2; TRBD2 might be the D (6 bases). This CDR3 contains 15 residues. The V end lost 0 bases, the J end lost 5 bases, and 13 bases lay between the germline ends. Germline values: CDR1 SGHTA, CDR2 FQGNSA. CDR3 amino acids: CASSLAPGGWETQYF. The DNA of the CDR3 is TGTGCCAGCAGCTTAGCCCCTGGGGGGTGGGAGACCCAGTACTTC.

V is TRBV5-1 and J is TRBJ1-1; TRBD1 aligns across 7 bases. There are 16 residues in the CDR3. The trim removed 3 bases at V and 1 base at J, leaving 9 bases unmatched. From germline, CDR1 is SGHRS and CDR2 YFSETQ. Here the CDR3 DNA reads TGCGCCAGCAGCTCGGCCCGGGACAGATGGAACACTGAAGCTTTCTTT. Its translation: CASSSARDRWNTEAFF.

V and J are TRBV12-2 and TRBJ1-2. TRBV12-2 is reported as a pseudogene. The length of the CDR3 is 18 residues. The DNA of the CDR3 is TGTGCAAGTCGCTTAGCCCAGGTGGTCAGAGGCAAGCCCTATGGCTACACCTTC. This codes for CASRLAQVVRGKPYGYTF.

The chain combines TRBV28 with TRBJ2-1; TRBD2 is a possible D gene (5 bases). Germline V gene lookup returns CDR1 MDHEN and CDR2 SYDVKM. The ends were cut back, 5 bases at V and 2 bases at J, with 7 bases in the middle. This CDR3 region has 13 residues. CDR3 region: CASSSGAYNEQFF. CDR3 coding DNA: TGTGCCAGCAGTAGCGGAGCCTACAATGAGCAGTTCTTC. Full variable domain (rest looked up from reference TRBV28 and TRBJ2-1): DVKVTQSSRYLVKRTGEKVFLECVQDMDHENMFWYRQDPGLGLRLIYFSYDVKMKEKGDIPEGYSVSREKKERFSLILESASTNQTSMYLCASSSGAYNEQFFGPGTRLTVL.

The V gene is TRBV6-1, the J gene TRBJ2-1; possible D gene TRBD2, 6 bases. Trimming took off 4 bases at V and 5 bases at J, with 18 bases between the two ends. The V gene's germline CDR1 is MNHNS and CDR2 SASEGT. The CDR3 runs 16 residues. CDR3 region: CASSVPGDPPDNEQFF. DNA of the CDR3: TGTGCCAGCAGTGTACCGGGAGATCCCCCGGACAATGAGCAGTTCTTC.

V gene TRBV2 combines with J gene TRBJ2-3, with D unresolved. Germline values: CDR1 SNHLY, CDR2 FYNNEI. This CDR3 has 15 amino acids. Trimming pared 6 bases from V and 3 bases from J, leaving 16 bases between. CDR3 bases: TGTGCCAGCAGAAGAAGATCCGAGAGGACAGATACGCAGTATTTT. This codes for CASRRRSERTDTQYF.

This chain uses TRBV5-4 with TRBJ2-5, with TRBD2 identical over 11 bases. The V gene end was trimmed by 0 bases and the J gene end by 5 bases; junction bases not matched to a gene: 3. From germline, CDR1 is SGHNT and CDR2 YYREEE (reference sequence). The CDR3 is 15 amino acids. DNA of the CDR3: TGTGCCAGCAGCTTGGGGTTAGCGGGGGGGGAGACCCAGTACTTC. As protein: CASSLGLAGGETQYF. The full variable domain, its missing parts supplied by reference TRBV5-4 and TRBJ2-5, is ETGVTQSPTHLIKTRGQQVTLRCSSQSGHNTVSWYQQALGQGPQFIFQYYREEENGRGNFPPRFSGLQFPNYSSELNVNALELDDSALYLCASSLGLAGGETQYFGPGTRLLVL.

The chain uses TRBV30 and TRBJ1-6; D unresolved. From germline, CDR1 is GTSNPN and CDR2 SVGIG (reference sequence). V lost 7 bases to trimming and J lost 10 bases, with 17 bases between them. This CDR3 is 13 amino acids long. CDR3 sequence (DNA): TGTGCCTACTCAGCGAGTCCCCGGTCACCCCTCCACTTT. This codes for CAYSASPRSPLHF.

The genes are TRBV5-1 and TRBJ2-7; 9 bases agree with TRBD2. CDR1 SGHRS and CDR2 YFSETQ come from the germline V gene. The CDR3 length is 14 residues. V shed 3 bases, J shed 7 bases, and the junction held 8 bases outside the gene matches. CDR3 residues: CASSYIAGVGEQYF. The CDR3 DNA reads TGCGCCAGCAGCTATATAGCGGGAGTTGGAGAGCAGTACTTC.

The chain recombines TRBV25-1 with TRBJ1-1, with D maybe TRBD1 (5 bases). This CDR3 region has 15 residues. V was clipped by 4 bases and J by 0 bases, with 12 bases between them. CDR1 and CDR2 (germline): MGHDK, SYGVNS. CDR3 region: CASSGRTGLNTEAFF. CDR3 nucleotide sequence: TGTGCCAGCAGTGGTAGAACAGGACTGAACACTGAAGCTTTCTTT.

This clone appeared a few times. The CDR3 DNA reads TGCAGCGCTCTCGTGACAGGGACGGGTGAGCAGTTCTTC. Its protein is CSALVTGTGEQFF. This rearrangement joins TRBV29-1 to TRBJ2-1; 7 bases are shared with TRBD1. Trimming cost V 7 bases and J 9 bases; bases outside gene matches: 12. The CDR3 totals 13 residues. CDR1 and CDR2 from the germline V gene are SQVTM and ANQGSEA.

This clone has more than one count but fewer than ten. The chain joins TRBV6-5 to TRBJ1-6; D is uncertain. Deletions cut 6 bases from V and 6 bases from J, with 12 bases between. The CDR3 is 14 amino acids. The V gene's germline CDR1 is MNHEY and CDR2 SVGAGI. CDR3 region: CASRPDGSNSPLHF. In DNA, the CDR3 is TGTGCCAGCAGACCCGACGGAAGTAATTCACCCCTCCACTTT.

This clone occurred once. V usage is TRBV6-6 and J usage is TRBJ2-4; 7 bases fit TRBD1. V trimming: 6 bases; J trimming: 5 bases; junction bases outside the gene matches: 1. Germline V gives CDR1 MNHNY, CDR2 SVGAGI (reference sequence). The CDR3 runs 12 residues. The CDR3 bases are TGTGCCAGCAGCGACAGGGAAAACATTCAGTACTTC. Translation gives CASSDRENIQYF.

This chain connects TRBV5-4 to TRBJ2-7, with 7 bases that match TRBD1. In germline, CDR1 is SGHNT, CDR2 YYREEE (reference sequence). V lost 4 bases, J lost 2 bases, and 9 bases stayed unmatched. The CDR3 sequence is 15 residues long. The DNA for the CDR3 is TGTGCCAGCAGCGTAACCCAGGGGGTCCCCTACGAGCAGTACTTC. Amino acids: CASSVTQGVPYEQYF. The full variable domain, completed using reference TRBV5-4 and TRBJ2-7, is ETGVTQSPTHLIKTRGQQVTLRCSSQSGHNTVSWYQQALGQGPQFIFQYYREEENGRGNFPPRFSGLQFPNYSSELNVNALELDDSALYLCASSVTQGVPYEQYFGPGTRLTVT.

V usage is TRBV14 and J usage is TRBJ2-3; 9 bases match TRBD1. CDR3 length: 16 residues. Germline V lookup: CDR1 SGHDN, CDR2 FVKESK. The V and J ends lost 0 bases and 5 bases, in that order; junction bases with no gene match: 6. This CDR3 reads CASSQEVDRGLDTQYF. The CDR3 nucleotides read TGTGCCAGCAGCCAAGAGGTGGACAGGGGTTTAGATACGCAGTATTTT. Full variable domain (outside the CDR3, taken from reference TRBV14 and TRBJ2-3): EAGVTQFPSHSVIEKGQTVTLRCDPISGHDNLYWYRRVMGKEIKFLLHFVKESKQDESGMPNNRFLAERTGGTYSTLKVQPAELEDSGVYFCASSQEVDRGLDTQYFGPGTRLTVL.

This chain links TRBV2 with TRBJ2-1; D remains unclear. Trimming stripped 3 bases from V and 0 bases from J, with 6 bases between. Germline loops: CDR1 SNHLY, CDR2 FYNNEI. This CDR3 has 14 residues. The chain's CDR3 is CASSDQSSYNEQFF. The CDR3 nucleotides read TGTGCCAGCAGTGATCAGAGCTCCTACAATGAGCAGTTCTTC. Supplemented by reference TRBV2 and TRBJ2-1, the full variable domain reads EPEVTQTPSHQVTQMGQEVILRCVPISNHLYFYWYRQILGQKVEFLVSFYNNEISEKSEIFDDQFSVERPDGSNFTLKIRSTKLEDSAMYFCASSDQSSYNEQFFGPGTRLTVL.

Only one count was recorded for this clone. This rearrangement joins TRBV2 to TRBJ2-7; no firm D call. Deletions cut 3 bases from V and 3 bases from J, with 18 bases between. The germline CDR1 and CDR2 sequences are SNHLY and FYNNEI. This CDR3 comprises 16 residues. CDR3 sequence: CASSEWQDYSNYEQYF. Here the CDR3 DNA reads TGTGCCAGCAGTGAGTGGCAGGATTACTCCAACTACGAGCAGTACTTC.